The 18 T cell receptor beta chains below were found in one sample sequenced in a study of vaccination and CD4 T cells after COVID-19. Noted treatment: approximately 9-day PBMC culture with coronavirus spike peptide pools or control peptides (ViraFEST assay). Their target antigens are unknown. The Oncomine TCR Beta short-read assay generated sequence data from the DNA of cultured CD4+ T cells. Using its own MiXCR run on the PCR reads, TCRdb lists one record per CDR3 protein. The table has approximately 15,000 distinct CDR3 sequences, around 53% seen once; the top ten hold under 15%. The material sequenced was CD4+ T cells from blood, cultured in vitro. The receptors stem from a human donor who had recovered from COVID-19.

The rearrangement joins TRBV7-2 to TRBJ2-1; D is possibly TRBD1 (6 bases). V lost 6 bases and J 0 bases, leaving 9 bases between the germline ends. This CDR3 spans 14 amino acids. In germline, CDR1 is SGHTA, CDR2 FQGNSA. In DNA, the CDR3 is TGTGCCAGCAGGATACAGGGCTCCTACAATGAGCAGTTCTTC. Residues: CASRIQGSYNEQFF. Full variable domain (missing parts from reference TRBV7-2 and TRBJ2-1): GAGVSQSPSNKVTEKGKDVELRCDPISGHTALYWYRQSLGQGLEFLIYFQGNSAPDKSGLPSDRFSAERTGGSVSTLTIQRTQQEDSAVYLCASRIQGSYNEQFFGPGTRLTVL.

This clonotype was detected once. The V and J genes are TRBV30 and TRBJ2-3; 8 bases fit TRBD1. The CDR3 is made up of 14 amino acids. CDR1 and CDR2 (germline): GTSNPN, SVGIG (reference sequence). J was trimmed by 5 bases and V by 3 bases; bases with no gene match: 7. Here the CDR3 DNA reads TGTGCCTGGAGCTACGACAGGGGCATAGATACGCAGTATTTT. Protein sequence: CAWSYDRGIDTQYF. The full variable domain, its missing parts supplied by reference TRBV30 and TRBJ2-3, is SQTIHQWPATLVQPVGSPLSLECTVEGTSNPNLYWYRQAAGRGLQLLFYSVGIGQISSEVPQNLSASRPQDRQFILSSKKLLLSDSGFYLCAWSYDRGIDTQYFGPGTRLTVL.

The rearrangement joins TRBV20-1 to TRBJ2-7, with unresolved D. V was shortened by 0 bases and J by 7 bases, with 13 bases between the two germline ends. Germline CDR1 and CDR2: DFQATT and SNEGSKA (reference sequence). This CDR3 is built from 13 residues. The CDR3 nucleotides read TGCAGTGCTAGAGACGCCGCATTAAGGGAGCAGTACTTC. Translation: CSARDAALREQYF.

This clonotype came up a few times. This chain uses TRBV25-1 with TRBJ1-5; D perhaps matches TRBD1 (6 bases). The CDR3 extends over 13 amino acids. The germline V and J ends were trimmed by 3 bases and 10 bases, with 13 bases remaining between them. Germline CDR1 is MGHDK and CDR2 is SYGVNS. The CDR3 coding sequence is TGTGCCAGCAGTGAGTACACAGGGTTCCCCCAGCATTTT. Amino acids: CASSEYTGFPQHF. The whole variable domain, filled in from reference TRBV25-1 and TRBJ1-5, reads EADIYQTPRYLVIGTGKKITLECSQTMGHDKMYWYQQDPGMELHLIHYSYGVNSTEKGDLSSESTVSRIRTEHFPLTLESARPSHTSQYLCASSEYTGFPQHFGDGTRLSIL.

This clonotype was observed a handful of times. The chain uses TRBV7-6 and TRBJ1-5, with a weak D call TRBD1 (5 bases). From germline, CDR1 is SGHVS and CDR2 FNYEAQ. This CDR3 contains 14 residues. The V gene lost 2 bases and the J gene lost 4 bases, with 9 bases spanning the gap. The CDR3 sequence: CASSLLGANQPQHF. The CDR3 nucleotides read TGTGCCAGCAGCTTACTTGGGGCTAATCAGCCCCAGCATTTT.

This chain links TRBV12-3 or TRBV12-4 with TRBJ1-5; a possible D gene is TRBD1 (5 bases). The CDR3 is 14 amino acids. The germline V and J ends were trimmed by 3 bases and 4 bases, with 10 bases remaining between them. The DNA of the CDR3 is TGTGCCAGCAGTTTGGGACGGATGAATCAGCCCCAGCATTTT. Its translation: CASSLGRMNQPQHF.

The chain couples TRBV7-2 to TRBJ2-1; 14 bases are a match to TRBD2. V was pared by 5 bases and J by 8 bases, with 8 bases of the junction left unmatched. CDR1 SGHTA and CDR2 FQGNSA come from the germline V gene. There are 16 residues in the CDR3. CDR3 nucleotides: TGTGCCAGCAGCAAACGACTAGCGGGGGGGCTCGATGAGCAGTTCTTC. It specifies CASSKRLAGGLDEQFF.

The V call is TRBV6-5, the J call TRBJ2-3; D uncertain. This CDR3 spans 16 amino acids. The V end was cut by 0 bases, the J end by 2 bases, with 12 bases between. Per germline, CDR1 MNHEY and CDR2 SVGAGI. The CDR3 spells CASSYSRTLNTDTQYF. CDR3 sequence (DNA): TGTGCCAGCAGTTACTCGAGGACCCTAAACACAGATACGCAGTATTTT.

The rearrangement uses TRBV4-2 and TRBJ2-5; 13 bases agree with TRBD2. The CDR3 has 17 residues. Germline-derived CDR1 and CDR2 are LGHNA and YNFKEQ. V was clipped by 4 bases and J by 5 bases; unmatched bases: 10. The CDR3 reads CASSPTSGRARRETQYF. As DNA, the CDR3 is TGTGCCAGCAGCCCCACTAGCGGGAGGGCCAGGAGGGAGACCCAGTACTTC.

The V and J genes are TRBV2 and TRBJ1-5; D possibly corresponds to TRBD1 (5 bases). CDR3 size: 14 residues. Germline lookup yields CDR1 SNHLY and CDR2 FYNNEI. Trimming shortened V by 6 bases and J by 6 bases, and 15 bases separated the two germline ends. CDR3 coding DNA: TGTGCCAGCAGCCCACAGGTGGCACCTCAGCCCCAGCATTTT. This sequence encodes CASSPQVAPQPQHF. Full variable domain (remainder filled in from reference TRBV2 and TRBJ1-5): EPEVTQTPSHQVTQMGQEVILRCVPISNHLYFYWYRQILGQKVEFLVSFYNNEISEKSEIFDDQFSVERPDGSNFTLKIRSTKLEDSAMYFCASSPQVAPQPQHFGDGTRLSIL.

The chain carries TRBV6-1 and TRBJ1-5; TRBD1 might be the D (5 bases). The CDR3 length is 12 residues. The V end lost 9 bases, the J end lost 4 bases, and 10 bases lay between the germline ends. CDR1 is MNHNS, CDR2 SASEGT, per germline. The DNA for the CDR3 is TGTGCCAGTAGGGGCGGGAATCAGCCCCAGCATTTT. Residues: CASRGGNQPQHF.

V usage is TRBV7-2 and J usage is TRBJ1-2; no clear D gene. CDR1 and CDR2 (germline): SGHTA, FQGNSA. The germline V and J ends were trimmed by 2 bases and 0 bases, with 10 bases remaining between them. This CDR3 region has 15 residues. CDR3 amino acids: CASSLRAAPNYGYTF. The CDR3 DNA sequence: TGTGCCAGCAGCTTAAGGGCAGCACCTAACTATGGCTACACCTTC.

The chain combines TRBV7-6 with TRBJ1-5; D unresolved. The CDR3 is made up of 15 amino acids. The ends were cut back, 1 base at V and 0 bases at J, with 7 bases in the middle. CDR1 SGHVS and CDR2 FNYEAQ come from the germline V gene. CDR3 amino acids: CASSLGTDSNQPQHF. The CDR3 DNA reads as TGTGCCAGCAGCTTAGGAACGGATAGCAATCAGCCCCAGCATTTT.

The V gene is TRBV28, the J gene TRBJ1-2, with D unresolved. Per the germline V gene, CDR1 is MDHEN and CDR2 is SYDVKM. This CDR3 region has 12 residues. The V gene lost 3 bases and the J gene lost 4 bases, with 6 bases spanning the gap. DNA for the CDR3: TGTGCCAGCAGTTTCGGAGCCTATGGCTACACCTTC. It encodes CASSFGAYGYTF.

There are a few counts of this clonotype. The genes are TRBV19 and TRBJ2-7, with 9 bases aligning to TRBD1. Trimming took 5 bases from V and 2 from J; bases not matched to a gene: 10. The CDR3 is 16 amino acids. In germline, CDR1 is LNHDA, CDR2 SQIVND (reference sequence). DNA of the CDR3: TGTGCCAGTAGTGCAGGACAGGGGCGATTCCCCTACGAGCAGTACTTC. Translation: CASSAGQGRFPYEQYF. The whole variable domain, remainder taken from reference TRBV19 and TRBJ2-7, is DGGITQSPKYLFRKEGQNVTLSCEQNLNHDAMYWYRQDPGQGLRLIYYSQIVNDFQKGDIAEGYSVSREKKESFPLTVTSAQKNPTAFYLCASSAGQGRFPYEQYFGPGTRLTVT.

The chain combines TRBV5-8 with TRBJ2-3, with 10 nucleotides matching TRBD2. Germline V lookup: CDR1 SGHTS, CDR2 YDEGEE. J lost 3 bases, V lost 4 bases, and 5 bases had no gene match. The CDR3 runs 15 residues. For the CDR3, the DNA is TGTGCCAGCAGCGCTAGCGGGAGCAGGACAGATACGCAGTATTTT. Its protein product is CASSASGSRTDTQYF. Variable domain in full (rest from reference TRBV5-8 and TRBJ2-3): EAGVTQSPTHLIKTRGQQATLRCSPISGHTSVYWYQQALGLGLQFLLWYDEGEERNRGNFPPRFSGRQFPNYSSELNVNALELEDSALYLCASSASGSRTDTQYFGPGTRLTVL.

The chain carries TRBV12-3 or TRBV12-4 and TRBJ2-7; 10 bases line up with TRBD2. Trimming cost V 3 bases and J 7 bases; bases outside gene matches: 12. The CDR3 is 16 amino acids. The CDR3 here is CASSLLSLAGVGEQYF. The CDR3, as DNA: TGTGCCAGCAGTTTGCTTAGCCTAGCGGGAGTGGGGGAGCAGTACTTC.

The V and J genes are TRBV7-6 and TRBJ1-1; no definite D call. CDR1 SGHVS and CDR2 FNYEAQ come from the germline V gene. The CDR3 contains 13 residues. Trimming shortened V by 1 base and J by 2 bases, and 5 bases separated the two germline ends. The CDR3: CASSLGSNTEAFF. CDR3 bases: TGTGCCAGCAGCTTAGGGTCCAACACTGAAGCTTTCTTT.